Following are 29 T cell receptor beta chains from one sample sequenced in a study of response to subunit inactivated influenza vaccine. MiXCR, applied by TCRdb to the RT-PCR reads, yields one record per CDR3 protein. The sample contains approximately 570,000 distinct CDR3 sequences, less than 10% of which appear only once. Sequencing used PBMCs from blood, obtained 23 to 25 months after vaccination. The receptors derive from a man aged 45-69 years who received an inactivated influenza vaccine.

The rearrangement joins TRBV4-1 to TRBJ2-3; no clear D gene. The germline gives CDR1 MGHRA, CDR2 YSYEKL. This CDR3 has 15 residues. Trimming shortened V by 0 bases and J by 2 bases, and 9 bases separated the two germline ends. The CDR3 region is CASSQDSSYTDTQYF. CDR3 coding DNA: TGCGCCAGCAGCCAAGATTCTAGTTACACAGATACGCAGTATTTT.

This clonotype was picked up a small number of times. The V call is TRBV6-5, the J call TRBJ1-1, with TRBD1 matching 8 bases. Looked up from germline, CDR1 is MNHEY and CDR2 is SVGAGI. V shed 6 bases, J shed 8 bases, and the junction held 5 bases outside the gene matches. This CDR3 is built from 12 residues. The CDR3 loop is CASSDWTGEAFF. The DNA of the CDR3 is TGTGCCAGCAGCGATTGGACAGGGGAAGCTTTCTTT.

The chain recombines TRBV7-2 with TRBJ1-1; the D gene is possibly TRBD1 (6 bases). V lost 3 bases and J 0 bases, leaving 11 bases between the germline ends. Per the germline V gene, CDR1 is SGHTA and CDR2 is FQGNSA. CDR3 length equals 15 residues. The CDR3 DNA is TGTGCCAGCAGCTTCTGGGGGCCAATGAACACTGAAGCTTTCTTT. Encoded protein: CASSFWGPMNTEAFF. Filled out from reference TRBV7-2 and TRBJ1-1, the complete variable domain reads GAGVSQSPSNKVTEKGKDVELRCDPISGHTALYWYRQSLGQGLEFLIYFQGNSAPDKSGLPSDRFSAERTGGSVSTLTIQRTQQEDSAVYLCASSFWGPMNTEAFFGQGTRLTVV.

This clonotype was seen a few times. This rearrangement joins TRBV3-1 to TRBJ1-1, with 9 bases that match TRBD1. Germline lookup yields CDR1 LGHDT and CDR2 YNNKEL (reference sequence). The CDR3 sequence is 17 residues long. V dropped 0 bases and J dropped 4; count of bases not matched to a gene: 9. This CDR3 reads CASSQELGQGAGTEAFF. CDR3 DNA sequence: TGTGCCAGCAGCCAAGAACTGGGACAGGGAGCTGGCACTGAAGCTTTCTTT. The full variable domain, rest sourced from reference TRBV3-1 and TRBJ1-1, is DTAVSQTPKYLVTQMGNDKSIKCEQNLGHDTMYWYKQDSKKFLKIMFSYNNKELIINETVPNRFSPKSPDKAHLNLHINSLELGDSAVYFCASSQELGQGAGTEAFFGQGTRLTVV.

This clonotype appeared a few times. This sequence joins TRBV10-3 and TRBJ1-1, with D unresolved. This CDR3 spans 13 amino acids. CDR1 is ENHRY, CDR2 SYGVKD, per germline. With 2 bases removed from V and 1 base from J, the gap between germline ends came to 5 bases. This CDR3 reads CAISEDRNTEAFF. In DNA, the CDR3 is TGTGCCATCAGTGAGGATAGGAACACTGAAGCTTTCTTT.

This clonotype was seen only a few times. This chain uses TRBV5-5 with TRBJ2-2; the match to TRBD1 covers 8 bases. The CDR3 spans 16 residues. V shed 4 bases, J shed 4 bases, and the junction held 9 bases outside the gene matches. From germline, CDR1 is SGHKS and CDR2 YYEKEE (reference sequence). The CDR3 sequence: CASSRLRTGSTGELFF. In DNA, the CDR3 is TGTGCCAGCAGCCGATTAAGGACAGGGAGCACCGGGGAGCTGTTTTTT. Full variable domain (rest looked up from reference TRBV5-5 and TRBJ2-2): DAGVTQSPTHLIKTRGQQVTLRCSPISGHKSVSWYQQVLGQGPQFIFQYYEKEERGRGNFPDRFSARQFPNYSSELNVNALLLGDSALYLCASSRLRTGSTGELFFGEGSRLTVL.

The chain joins TRBV7-2 to TRBJ2-3; 9 bases align to TRBD1. CDR3 length equals 15 residues. Germline assignment: CDR1 SGHTA and CDR2 FQGNSA. Trimming at V came to 5 bases and at J to 0 bases, leaving 3 bases not matched to a gene. The CDR3 region is CASSRQGGSTDTQYF. DNA of the CDR3: TGTGCCAGCAGCAGACAGGGGGGTAGCACAGATACGCAGTATTTT.

The chain recombines TRBV7-2 with TRBJ2-5, with D perhaps matching TRBD1 (6 bases). The CDR3 covers 14 residues. The ends were cut back, 3 bases at V and 5 bases at J, with 13 bases in the middle. Per the germline V gene, CDR1 is SGHTA and CDR2 is FQGNSA. The CDR3 region is CASSFTRDMETQYF. DNA for the CDR3: TGTGCCAGCAGCTTCACCCGGGACATGGAGACCCAGTACTTC.

The gene calls are TRBV24-1 and TRBJ2-3, with D tentatively TRBD1 (5 bases). The CDR3 runs to 18 residues. The V and J ends lost 0 bases and 4 bases respectively, with 19 bases between them. Germline V lookup: CDR1 KGHDR, CDR2 SFDVKD. This CDR3 reads CATSDLPGRVGFSDTQYF. Here the CDR3 DNA reads TGTGCCACCAGTGATTTGCCGGGCAGGGTCGGATTTTCAGATACGCAGTATTTT.

A few counts support this clonotype. This chain joins TRBV7-2 and TRBJ2-3, with TRBD2 matching over 10 bases. J was trimmed by 0 bases and V by 5 bases; bases with no gene match: 5. The CDR3 is made up of 16 amino acids. The germline V gene has CDR1 SGHTA and CDR2 FQGNSA. The CDR3 loop reads CASSPSSGGSTDTQYF. DNA of the CDR3: TGTGCCAGCAGCCCGTCTAGCGGGGGAAGCACAGATACGCAGTATTTT. The full variable domain, its missing parts supplied by reference TRBV7-2 and TRBJ2-3, is GAGVSQSPSNKVTEKGKDVELRCDPISGHTALYWYRQSLGQGLEFLIYFQGNSAPDKSGLPSDRFSAERTGGSVSTLTIQRTQQEDSAVYLCASSPSSGGSTDTQYFGPGTRLTVL.

The gene calls are TRBV30 and TRBJ2-3, with no clear D. From germline, CDR1 is GTSNPN and CDR2 SVGIG (reference sequence). V lost 2 bases, J lost 4 bases, and 22 bases lay in between. The CDR3 is 17 residues long. CDR3 coding DNA: TGTGCCTGGAGTCCGCTAGGGTTTGGACCTAACTCAGATACGCAGTATTTT. Protein product: CAWSPLGFGPNSDTQYF. The entire variable domain, with the rest obtained from reference TRBV30 and TRBJ2-3, is as follows: SQTIHQWPATLVQPVGSPLSLECTVEGTSNPNLYWYRQAAGRGLQLLFYSVGIGQISSEVPQNLSASRPQDRQFILSSKKLLLSDSGFYLCAWSPLGFGPNSDTQYFGPGTRLTVL.

The chain links TRBV6-1 to TRBJ2-1; 11 nucleotides agree with TRBD2. This CDR3 spans 16 amino acids. The germline gives CDR1 MNHNS, CDR2 SASEGT. Trimming at V came to 4 bases and at J to 5 bases, leaving 7 bases not matched to a gene. The CDR3 spells CASSVLAGGRDNEQFF. As DNA, the CDR3 is TGTGCCAGCAGTGTGCTAGCGGGGGGACGCGACAATGAGCAGTTCTTC.

The table lists this clonotype with many counts. The chain couples TRBV5-5 to TRBJ2-4, with TRBD1 identical over 8 bases. V was pared by 1 base and J by 8 bases, with 11 bases of the junction left unmatched. The CDR3 has 16 residues. Per germline, CDR1 SGHKS and CDR2 YYEKEE (reference sequence). CDR3 sequence (DNA): TGTGCCAGCAGCTTGTCGGACAGGGCCGGAGTGGACATTCAGTACTTC. This encodes CASSLSDRAGVDIQYF.

This clonotype was recorded a few times. V usage is TRBV20-1 and J usage is TRBJ2-1; possibly TRBD2 for D (6 bases). Trimming stripped 5 bases from V and 6 bases from J, with 11 bases between. The CDR3 runs to 12 residues. Germline V lookup: CDR1 DFQATT, CDR2 SNEGSKA (reference sequence). As DNA, the CDR3 is TGCAGTGCTGGGAGGCATAGCAATGAGCAGTTCTTC. Translation: CSAGRHSNEQFF.

This clonotype was detected a few times. The gene calls are TRBV20-1 and TRBJ1-5, with 7 bases fitting TRBD1. CDR3 size: 12 residues. V gave up 6 bases and J gave up 6 bases; unmatched junction bases: 5. Germline CDR1 DFQATT, CDR2 SNEGSKA (reference sequence). The CDR3 region is CSAGQFGQPQHF. CDR3 nucleotides: TGCAGTGCGGGACAGTTTGGTCAGCCCCAGCATTTT.

This clonotype was counted ten times or more. The chain combines TRBV10-3 with TRBJ2-5; D is undetermined. With 6 bases removed from V and 0 bases from J, the gap between germline ends came to 8 bases. From germline, CDR1 is ENHRY and CDR2 SYGVKD. This CDR3 spans 13 amino acids. CDR3 sequence: CAIREQHQETQYF. For the CDR3, the DNA is TGTGCCATCAGGGAGCAGCACCAAGAGACCCAGTACTTC.

The chain combines TRBV9 with TRBJ2-3; 10 nucleotides agree with TRBD2. CDR3 length: 16 residues. Trimming at V came to 3 bases and at J to 1 base, leaving 5 bases not matched to a gene. Germline CDR1 reads SGDLS; CDR2 reads YYNGEE. CDR3 in amino acids: CASSDSGRSRTDTQYF. In nucleotides, the CDR3 is TGTGCCAGCAGCGATAGCGGGAGGTCCCGCACAGATACGCAGTATTTT.

The chain uses TRBV2 and TRBJ2-7; 9 bases map to TRBD1. The J segment lost 4 bases and the V segment lost 8 bases, leaving 9 bases of the junction unmatched. Germline V gives CDR1 SNHLY, CDR2 FYNNEI. This CDR3 has 14 residues. The CDR3 loop reads CASGKDRGMYEQYF. CDR3 nucleotide sequence: TGTGCCAGCGGAAAAGACAGGGGGATGTACGAGCAGTACTTC.

This clonotype was recorded many times. The chain recombines TRBV3-1 with TRBJ1-2, with D unclear. CDR1 LGHDT and CDR2 YNNKEL come from the germline V gene (reference sequence). V lost 1 base to trimming and J lost 0 bases, with 9 bases between them. This CDR3 contains 15 residues. Written as DNA, the CDR3 is TGTGCCAGCAGCCAAGGAATCAGTGCTAACTATGGCTACACCTTC. Its translation: CASSQGISANYGYTF.

This chain joins TRBV19 and TRBJ2-7, with TRBD2 as a possible D gene (6 bases). The CDR3 runs 16 residues. V lost 4 bases and J lost 3, with 19 bases in between. Germline V gene lookup returns CDR1 LNHDA and CDR2 SQIVND (reference sequence). CDR3 nucleotides: TGTGCCAGTAGTAGGGGTGGAGGGCAACCGATCTACGAGCAGTACTTC. Protein sequence: CASSRGGGQPIYEQYF.

As for this clonotype: This may stem from a read error, because a much larger clone lies one nucleotide away. The V call is TRBV10-3, the J call TRBJ2-7; D is possibly TRBD1 or TRBD2 (5 bases each). The germline gives CDR1 ENHRY, CDR2 SYGVKD. This CDR3 contains 16 residues. CDR3: CATSDPVGRDRYEQYF. The DNA of the CDR3 is TGTGCCACCAGTGACCCCGTGGGACGGGACCGCTACGAGCAGTACTTC.

This clonotype was seen a handful of times. The rearrangement joins TRBV5-1 to TRBJ2-1, with 10 nucleotides matching TRBD1. After removal of 3 bases from V and 5 bases from J, the junction contained 14 bases not matched to a gene. Per germline, CDR1 SGHRS and CDR2 YFSETQ. The CDR3 length is 18 residues. This CDR3 reads CASSSFLLGQGRDNEQFF. In DNA form, the CDR3 reads TGCGCCAGCAGCTCCTTTTTACTGGGACAGGGGAGGGACAATGAGCAGTTCTTC. Full variable domain (remainder filled in from reference TRBV5-1 and TRBJ2-1): KAGVTQTPRYLIKTRGQQVTLSCSPISGHRSVSWYQQTPGQGLQFLFEYFSETQRNKGNFPGRFSGRQFSNSRSEMNVSTLELGDSALYLCASSSFLLGQGRDNEQFFGPGTRLTVL.

This clonotype occurred a few times. The chain recombines TRBV4-2 with TRBJ2-3, with 10 bases aligning to TRBD2. The CDR3 runs 15 residues. Germline V gene sequence: CDR1 LGHNA, CDR2 YNFKEQ. With 2 bases clipped from V and 5 bases from J, the junction kept 4 bases outside the gene matches. CDR3 sequence (DNA): TGTGCCAGCAGCCAAAGAGCGGGAGGGAAAGATACGCAGTATTTT. Protein: CASSQRAGGKDTQYF.

A few counts support this clonotype. The chain carries TRBV4-1 and TRBJ2-5; D could derive from TRBD1 or TRBD2 (6 bases each). Germline CDR1 and CDR2: MGHRA and YSYEKL. CDR3 length equals 15 residues. V was pared by 1 base and J by 5 bases, with 14 bases between. The CDR3 loop reads CASSQAGARFETQYF. The CDR3 coding sequence is TGCGCCAGCAGCCAAGCGGGGGCTCGGTTTGAGACCCAGTACTTC.

This clonotype has a handful of counts. The chain has TRBV11-2 and TRBJ2-1, with 12 bases aligning to TRBD2. The V and J ends lost 1 base and 7 bases, in that order; junction bases with no gene match: 5. The CDR3 is made up of 16 amino acids. Germline assignment: CDR1 SGHAT and CDR2 FQNNGV. This CDR3 is CASSLGLAGVWNEQFF. CDR3 DNA sequence: TGTGCCAGCAGCTTAGGACTAGCGGGAGTTTGGAATGAGCAGTTCTTC.

This chain connects TRBV20-1 to TRBJ2-7, with D possibly matching TRBD1 (6 bases). CDR3 length: 12 amino acids. The V end lost 5 bases, the J end lost 0 bases, and 8 bases lay between the germline ends. CDR1 is DFQATT and CDR2 is SNEGSKA in the germline V gene (reference sequence). The DNA of the CDR3 is TGCAGTGCTGGACAGTCCTCCTACGAGCAGTACTTC. This translates into CSAGQSSYEQYF.

This clonotype showed up many times. This chain connects TRBV6-1 to TRBJ1-2, with unresolved D. The CDR3 covers 13 residues. Germline V gene sequence: CDR1 MNHNS, CDR2 SASEGT. Between the trimmed V and J ends, which lost 8 bases and 9 bases, there was a span of 19 bases. CDR3 region: CASLDAERRRYTF. DNA of the CDR3: TGTGCCAGCCTGGATGCAGAACGGCGTCGCTACACCTTC.

This clonotype was seen many times. The CDR3 loop is CASRKQINEKLFF. DNA of the CDR3: TGTGCCAGCAGGAAACAGATTAATGAAAAACTGTTTTTT. The chain carries TRBV12-3 or TRBV12-4 and TRBJ1-4; D gene uncertain. V was pared by 6 bases and J by 4 bases, with 9 bases between. This CDR3 comprises 13 residues.

V usage is TRBV20-1 and J usage is TRBJ2-3; 8 bases map to TRBD2. The V gene's germline CDR1 is DFQATT and CDR2 SNEGSKA (reference sequence). V was clipped by 3 bases and J by 2 bases; unmatched bases: 10. The CDR3 contains 16 residues. CDR3 sequence: CSASLLGLATTDTQYF. The CDR3 nucleotides are TGCAGTGCTAGTCTACTCGGACTAGCCACCACAGATACGCAGTATTTT.